The text below deals with one TCR beta chain. The study ran its PCR with 60 Vbeta and 13 Jbeta primers. Assay: immunoSEQ multiplex PCR; the TCRdb copy retains only in-frame clones and omits some. Its clone listing holds around 100,000 clones. Trimming took 2 bases from V and 3 from J, leaving 10 bases between them. The CDR3 extends over 14 amino acids. Germline V gene data show CDR1 as SNHLY and CDR2 as FYNNEI. This sample stems from a study of cytomegalovirus exposure and HLA in healthy donors. The clonotype originates from a man aged 35-49 years in good health and CMV-seronegative. The genes are TRBV2 and TRBJ2-5, with D perhaps TRBD1 (5 bases). The sequenced material came from PBMCs. This CDR3 is CASSERQSKETQYF. For the CDR3, the DNA is TGTGCCAGCAGTGAACGACAGTCTAAAGAGACCCAGTACTTC.